This T cell receptor beta chain was captured by sequencing in a study of blood T cell repertoires in COVID-19. Overall study context: Sources were T cells, B-cell-depleted T cells, or PBMCs; the material itself was cDNA or gDNA.

Profiling relied on immunoSEQ multiplex PCR, and the TCRdb table lists in-frame clones only, not all of them. The sample includes about 270,000 clones, roughly nine tenths of them seen just once. This clone was seen a single time. The CDR3 is 16 amino acids. The V end was cut by 3 bases, the J end by 10 bases, with 27 bases between. From germline, CDR1 is DFQATT and CDR2 SNEGSKA (reference sequence). Participant ages covered about 18 to 100 years across 24 US areas. Categorization into cohorts depended on clinical history that participants reported. All recovered Cohort 3 donors got two negative PCRs, got clearance, or saw symptom resolution.

The clonotype was recovered from a woman aged 45 to 65 who had recovered from COVID-19. The specimen was PBMCs or T cells enriched from blood (not recorded which). This sequence joins TRBV20-1 and TRBJ1-1; D may be TRBD1 (5 bases). The CDR3 loop is CSASNPTEIETDLAFF. CDR3 coding DNA: TGCAGTGCTAGTAATCCGACAGAGATCGAGACTGATTTAGCTTTCTTT.